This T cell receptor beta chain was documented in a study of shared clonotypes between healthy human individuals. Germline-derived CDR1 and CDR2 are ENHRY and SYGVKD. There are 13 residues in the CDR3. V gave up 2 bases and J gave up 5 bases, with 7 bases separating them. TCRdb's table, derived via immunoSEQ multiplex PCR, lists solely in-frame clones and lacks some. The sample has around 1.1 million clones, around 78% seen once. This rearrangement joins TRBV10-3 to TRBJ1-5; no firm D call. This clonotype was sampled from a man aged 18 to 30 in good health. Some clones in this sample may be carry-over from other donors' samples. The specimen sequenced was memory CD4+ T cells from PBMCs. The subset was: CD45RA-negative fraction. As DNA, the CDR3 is TGTGCCATCAGTGAGATTCAGGATCAGCCCCAGCATTTT. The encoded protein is CAISEIQDQPQHF.